This record looks at one T cell receptor (beta chain) sequence and its context. It lacks a known antigen. Base qualities are not recorded, but no much larger clone differs from it by a single base. The cysteine opens and the phenylalanine closes a CDR3 of 19 amino acids. The read is trimmed to its CDR3 DNA, 57 bases read in frame from base 1. Here V drops 1 base and J drops 0 bases, and the junction holds 9 bases not matched to any gene. For CDR1 and CDR2, the germline V gene lists SGHRS and YFSETQ. The data were obtained in a study of blood T cell repertoires in COVID-19 (dated by TCRdb to 2018 to 2021). About the study as a whole: Samples covering the acute and convalescent phases of COVID-19 were provided by collaborators in the United States, Italy and Spain. The repertoires were released in a freely available public database intended as a resource for research on the immune response to SARS-CoV-2. Subjects who had been exposed to COVID-19, were actively infected with it, or had recovered from it provided the deeply sampled blood TCRbeta repertoires that made up the dataset. The prospective study material was composed of cDNA or gDNA derived from T cells, B-cell-depleted T cells, or PBMCs. HLA class I and class II types, where available, came from metadata supplied by the sample provider rather than from assay-based typing. Samples came from the ongoing ImmuneRACE study (first 160 participants) plus 1,254 subjects from 6 global collaborators. The sample metadata nearly always contained a de-identified subject ID, COVID-19 status, age in years and sex.

What the authors observed across the whole study: The amount of clinical and demographic metadata varied by source and participant and was provided uncurated.

TCRbeta CDR3 regions were amplified from genomic DNA by means of the immunoSEQ Assay, a bias-controlled multiplex PCR. As for the authors' bioinformatics: Within the assay, amplification of reference gene primers was used to estimate how many nucleated cells each sample contained. To quantify the absolute abundance of each unique TCRbeta CDR3 rearrangement, sequence reads were collapsed and filtered. For each sample, productive Simpson clonality was calculated as the square root of Simpson's diversity index across productive rearrangements. TCRdb re-hosts the immuneACCESS table, in-frame sequences only. Its copies lack some clones; in the studies checked, an unresolved V gene accounts for under half of them, and the cause for the rest is not known. From that table come the V and J calls and clone size; the DNA was used to work out D and trimming. In this sample the table shows 130,000 to 150,000 clones, approximately 89% of which occur a single time. Together, the top ten hold 1.5% to 2% of the sample.

Each collaborating institution followed its own protocols to collect whole blood in K2EDTA tubes. Collaborator samples were shipped for TCRbeta analysis as frozen whole blood, isolated PBMCs, or DNA extracted from either sample type. The clonotype originates from a human donor in a cohort sampled during active COVID-19. Sequencing was carried out using peripheral blood. The chain links TRBV5-1 with TRBJ2-2; a stretch of 10 junction bases matches TRBD2. For the CDR3, the sequence is CASSLSVAGGRPNTGELFF. The DNA sequence reads TGCGCCAGCAGCTTGTCGGTAGCGGGGGGCCGACCGAACACCGGGGAGCTGTTTTTT.